This entry is about one TCR beta chain. There are 12 residues in the CDR3. Germline V lookup: CDR1 MNHEY, CDR2 SVGAGI. The germline V and J ends were trimmed by 8 bases and 1 base, with 9 bases remaining between them. This sample stems from a study of blood T cell repertoires in COVID-19. At the level of the study: The study drew acute and convalescent COVID-19 samples from the United States, Italy and Spain. Nucleic acid was either cDNA or gDNA, and it came from T cells, B-cell-depleted T cells, or PBMCs.

In the source study's methods: Estimated nucleated cell counts came from reference gene primer amplification. Repertoires were generated with immunoSEQ multiplex PCR, while TCRdb's copy carries only in-frame clones and drops some. Clone size and the V and J calls come from that table; the DNA yielded D and trimming. The sample has about 47,000 clones, 80% to 85% seen once. Sequencing was done on a sample of peripheral blood. This chain joins TRBV6-5 and TRBJ2-7; D remains unclear. This receptor was obtained from a man aged 55 to 69 with active COVID-19. The CDR3 DNA reads TGTGCCAGCGGGCCCCCATCCTACGAGCAGTACTTC. This translates into CASGPPSYEQYF.